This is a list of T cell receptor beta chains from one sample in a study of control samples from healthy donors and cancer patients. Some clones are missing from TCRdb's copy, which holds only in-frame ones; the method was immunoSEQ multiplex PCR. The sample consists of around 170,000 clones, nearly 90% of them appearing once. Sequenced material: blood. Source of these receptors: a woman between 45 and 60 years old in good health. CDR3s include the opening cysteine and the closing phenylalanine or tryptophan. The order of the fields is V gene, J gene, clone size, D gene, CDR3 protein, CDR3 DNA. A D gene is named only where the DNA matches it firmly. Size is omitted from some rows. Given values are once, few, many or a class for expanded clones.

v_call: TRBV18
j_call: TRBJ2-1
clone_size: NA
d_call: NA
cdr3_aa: CASSPPPVEQFF
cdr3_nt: TGTGCCAGCTCACCACCCCCAGTGGAGCAGTTCTTC

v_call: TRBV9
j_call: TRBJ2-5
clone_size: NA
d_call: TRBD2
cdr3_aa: CASSAPSSGGETQYF
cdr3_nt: TGTGCCAGCAGCGCCCCCTCCTCGGGGGGAGAGACCCAGTACTTC

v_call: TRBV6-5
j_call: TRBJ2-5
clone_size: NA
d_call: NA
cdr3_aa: CASSYRGYEETQYF
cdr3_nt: TGTGCCAGCAGTTATAGAGGCTATGAAGAGACCCAGTACTTC

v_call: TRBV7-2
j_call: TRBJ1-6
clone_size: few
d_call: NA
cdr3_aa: CASSQVEASSYNSPLHF
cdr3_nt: TGTGCCAGCAGCCAGGTGGAGGCTAGCTCCTATAATTCACCCCTCCACTTT

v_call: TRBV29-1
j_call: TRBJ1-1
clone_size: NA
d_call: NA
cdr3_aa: CSARGVGTEAFF
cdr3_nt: TGCAGCGCTCGGGGGGTGGGCACTGAAGCTTTCTTT

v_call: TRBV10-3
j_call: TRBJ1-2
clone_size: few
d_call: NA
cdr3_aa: CAISEFGQYYGYTF
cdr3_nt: TGTGCCATCAGTGAGTTTGGACAGTACTATGGCTACACCTTC

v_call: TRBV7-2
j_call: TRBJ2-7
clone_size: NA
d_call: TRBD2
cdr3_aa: CASSPLAGAYEQYF
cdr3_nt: TGTGCCAGCAGCCCATTAGCGGGGGCCTACGAGCAGTACTTC

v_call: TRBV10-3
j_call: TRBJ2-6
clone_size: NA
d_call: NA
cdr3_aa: CAISELGDRLGGANVLTF
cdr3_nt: TGTGCCATCAGTGAGTTAGGAGACCGTTTAGGGGGGGCCAACGTCCTGACTTTC

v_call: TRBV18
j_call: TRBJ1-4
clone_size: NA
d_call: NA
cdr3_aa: CASSPPLHYWPFTGGKLFF
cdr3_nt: TGTGCCAGCTCACCCCCTCTGCATTATTGGCCCTTTACCGGTGGGAAACTGTTTTTT

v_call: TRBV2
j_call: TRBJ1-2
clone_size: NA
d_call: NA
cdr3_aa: CASNTRQINYGYTF
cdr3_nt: TGTGCCAGCAATACTAGACAGATTAACTATGGCTACACCTTC

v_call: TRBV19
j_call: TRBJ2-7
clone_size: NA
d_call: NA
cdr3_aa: CASSMGTPPSYEQYF
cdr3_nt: TGTGCCAGTAGTATGGGCACCCCACCCTCCTACGAGCAGTACTTC

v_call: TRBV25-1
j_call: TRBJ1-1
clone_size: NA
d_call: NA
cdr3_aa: CASGAGADEAFF
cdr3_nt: TGTGCCAGCGGGGCAGGGGCCGATGAAGCTTTCTTT

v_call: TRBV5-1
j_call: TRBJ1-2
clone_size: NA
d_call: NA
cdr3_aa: CASSLGQDYGYTF
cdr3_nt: TGCGCCAGCAGCTTAGGGCAGGACTATGGCTACACCTTC

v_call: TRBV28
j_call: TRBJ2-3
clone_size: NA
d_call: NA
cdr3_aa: CASSLGAYTDTQYF
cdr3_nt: TGTGCCAGCAGTCTAGGGGCTTACACAGATACGCAGTATTTT

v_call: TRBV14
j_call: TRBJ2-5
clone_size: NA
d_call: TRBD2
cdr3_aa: CASSPWTSGGGTQYF
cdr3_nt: TGTGCCAGCAGCCCGTGGACTAGCGGGGGCGGGACCCAGTACTTC

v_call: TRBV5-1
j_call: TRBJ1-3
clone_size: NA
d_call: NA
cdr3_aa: CASSSRAVSGNTIYF
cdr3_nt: TGCGCCAGCAGCTCTAGGGCGGTCTCTGGAAACACCATATATTTT

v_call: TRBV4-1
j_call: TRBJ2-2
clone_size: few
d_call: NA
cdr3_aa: CASSPREPGELFF
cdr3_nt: TGCGCCAGCAGCCCCAGGGAACCCGGGGAGCTGTTTTTT

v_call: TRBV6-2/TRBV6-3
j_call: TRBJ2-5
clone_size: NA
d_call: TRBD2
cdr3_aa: CASSFPGLVIEETQYF
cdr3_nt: TGTGCCAGCAGTTTCCCGGGACTAGTGATCGAAGAGACCCAGTACTTC

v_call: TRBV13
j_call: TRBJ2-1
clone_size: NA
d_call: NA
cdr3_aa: CASSLYGSNNEQFF
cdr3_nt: TGTGCCAGCAGCTTGTACGGGAGTAACAATGAGCAGTTCTTC

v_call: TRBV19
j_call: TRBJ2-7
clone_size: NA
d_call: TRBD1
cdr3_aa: CASSTGQGVYEQYF
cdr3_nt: TGTGCCAGTAGTACCGGACAGGGAGTTTACGAGCAGTACTTC

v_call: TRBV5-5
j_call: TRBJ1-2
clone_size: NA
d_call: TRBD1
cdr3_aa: CASSLNTRGRFNYGYTF
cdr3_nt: TGTGCCAGCAGCTTGAATACCAGGGGGCGATTCAACTATGGCTACACCTTC

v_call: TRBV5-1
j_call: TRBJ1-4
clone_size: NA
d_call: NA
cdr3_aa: CASSLATNEKLFF
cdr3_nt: TGCGCCAGCAGCTTGGCAACTAATGAAAAACTGTTTTTT

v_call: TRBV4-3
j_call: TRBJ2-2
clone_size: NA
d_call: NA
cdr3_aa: CASSQEGRWTGELFF
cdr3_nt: TGCGCCAGCAGCCAAGAAGGTAGATGGACCGGGGAGCTGTTTTTT

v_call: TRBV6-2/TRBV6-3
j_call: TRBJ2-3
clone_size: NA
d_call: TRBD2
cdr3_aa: CASSYNGRADTQYF
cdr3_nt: TGTGCCAGCAGTTACAACGGGAGGGCGGATACGCAGTATTTT

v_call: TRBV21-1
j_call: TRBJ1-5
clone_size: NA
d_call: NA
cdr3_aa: CASSFRWGGQGLLLGSNQPQHF
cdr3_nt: TGTGCCAGCAGCTTTCGGTGGGGGGGACAGGGTCTCCTGTTGGGCAGCAATCAGCCCCAGCATTTT

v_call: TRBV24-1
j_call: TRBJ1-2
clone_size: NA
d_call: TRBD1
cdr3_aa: CATSDPGQGIDGYTF
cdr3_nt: TGTGCCACCAGTGATCCCGGACAGGGGATTGATGGCTACACCTTC

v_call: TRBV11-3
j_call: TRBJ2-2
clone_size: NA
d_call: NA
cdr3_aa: CASSLGQDSSTGELFF
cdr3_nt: TGTGCCAGCAGCTTAGGTCAGGACTCCTCAACCGGGGAGCTGTTTTTT

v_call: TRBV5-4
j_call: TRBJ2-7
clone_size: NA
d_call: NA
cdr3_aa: CASSLYASTYEQYF
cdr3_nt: TGTGCCAGCAGCTTATATGCAAGCACCTACGAGCAGTACTTC

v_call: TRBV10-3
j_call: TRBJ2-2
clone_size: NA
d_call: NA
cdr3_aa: CAISEFAGAGTGELFF
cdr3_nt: TGTGCCATCAGTGAGTTTGCGGGGGCGGGCACCGGGGAGCTGTTTTTT

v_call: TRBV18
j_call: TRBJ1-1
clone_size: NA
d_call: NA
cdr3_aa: CASSLTRNTEAFF
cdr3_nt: TGTGCCAGCTCGCTGACCAGGAACACTGAAGCTTTCTTT

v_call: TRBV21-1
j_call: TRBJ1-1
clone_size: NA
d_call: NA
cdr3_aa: CASSKGAGSEAFF
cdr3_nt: TGTGCCAGCAGCAAGGGGGCGGGTTCTGAAGCTTTCTTT